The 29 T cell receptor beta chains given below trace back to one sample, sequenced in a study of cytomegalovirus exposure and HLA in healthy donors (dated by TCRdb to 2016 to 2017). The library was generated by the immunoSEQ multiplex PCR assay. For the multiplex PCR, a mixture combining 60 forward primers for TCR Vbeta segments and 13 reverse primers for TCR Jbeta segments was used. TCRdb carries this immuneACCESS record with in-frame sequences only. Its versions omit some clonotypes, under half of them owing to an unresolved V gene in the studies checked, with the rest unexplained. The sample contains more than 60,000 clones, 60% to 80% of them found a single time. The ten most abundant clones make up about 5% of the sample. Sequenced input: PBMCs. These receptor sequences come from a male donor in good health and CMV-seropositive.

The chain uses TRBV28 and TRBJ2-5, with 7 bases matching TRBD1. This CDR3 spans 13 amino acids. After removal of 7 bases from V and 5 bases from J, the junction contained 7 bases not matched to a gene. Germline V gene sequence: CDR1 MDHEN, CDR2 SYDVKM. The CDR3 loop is CASNIGGGETQYF. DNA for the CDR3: TGTGCCAGCAACATAGGGGGCGGGGAGACCCAGTACTTC.

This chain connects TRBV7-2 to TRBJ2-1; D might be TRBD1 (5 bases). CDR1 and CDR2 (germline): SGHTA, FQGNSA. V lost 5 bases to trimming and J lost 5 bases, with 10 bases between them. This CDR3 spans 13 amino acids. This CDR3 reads CASSPGNHNEQFF. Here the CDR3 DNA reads TGTGCCAGCAGCCCAGGGAACCACAATGAGCAGTTCTTC.

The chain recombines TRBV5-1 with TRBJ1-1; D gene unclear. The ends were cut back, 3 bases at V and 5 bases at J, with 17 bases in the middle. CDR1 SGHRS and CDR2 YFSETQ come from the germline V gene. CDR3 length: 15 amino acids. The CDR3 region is CASSWEVTGGTEAFF. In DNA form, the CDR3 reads TGCGCCAGCAGCTGGGAGGTTACGGGTGGGACTGAAGCTTTCTTT.

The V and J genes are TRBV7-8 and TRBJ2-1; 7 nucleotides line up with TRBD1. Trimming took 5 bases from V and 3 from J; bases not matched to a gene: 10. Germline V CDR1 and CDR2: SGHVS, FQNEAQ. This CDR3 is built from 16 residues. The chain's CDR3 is CASSRTGTADYNEQFF. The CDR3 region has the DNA TGTGCCAGCAGCAGGACCGGGACAGCTGACTACAATGAGCAGTTCTTC.

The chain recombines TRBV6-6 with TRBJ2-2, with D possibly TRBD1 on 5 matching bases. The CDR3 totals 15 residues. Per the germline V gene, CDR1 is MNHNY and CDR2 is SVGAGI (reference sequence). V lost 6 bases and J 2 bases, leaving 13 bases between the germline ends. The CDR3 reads CASRLGHFNTGELFF. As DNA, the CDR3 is TGTGCCAGCAGACTCGGACATTTTAACACCGGGGAGCTGTTTTTT.

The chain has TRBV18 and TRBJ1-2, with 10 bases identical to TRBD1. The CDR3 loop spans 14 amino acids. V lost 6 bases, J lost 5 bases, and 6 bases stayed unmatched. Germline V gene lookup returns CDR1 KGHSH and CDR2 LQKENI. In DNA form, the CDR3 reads TGTGCCAGCTCCATGAGGACAGGGGGTTATGGCTACACCTTC. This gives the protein CASSMRTGGYGYTF.

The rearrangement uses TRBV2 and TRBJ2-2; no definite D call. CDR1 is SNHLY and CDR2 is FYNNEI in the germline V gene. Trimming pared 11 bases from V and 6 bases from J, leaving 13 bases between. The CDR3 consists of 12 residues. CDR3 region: CAVDNFPGELFF. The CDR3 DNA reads TGTGCCGTTGACAATTTCCCCGGGGAGCTGTTTTTT.

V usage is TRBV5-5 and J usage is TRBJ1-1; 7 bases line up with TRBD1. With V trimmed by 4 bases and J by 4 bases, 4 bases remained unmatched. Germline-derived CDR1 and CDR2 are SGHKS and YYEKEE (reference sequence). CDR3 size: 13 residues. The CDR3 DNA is TGTGCCAGCAGCAAGACAGGGACCACTGAAGCTTTCTTT. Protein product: CASSKTGTTEAFF.

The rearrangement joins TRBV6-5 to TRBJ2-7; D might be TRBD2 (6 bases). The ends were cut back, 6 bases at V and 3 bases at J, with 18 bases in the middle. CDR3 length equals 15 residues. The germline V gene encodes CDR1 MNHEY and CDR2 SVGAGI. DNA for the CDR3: TGTGCCAGCAGCCACGGAGGGGACTCCTACTACGAGCAGTACTTC. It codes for CASSHGGDSYYEQYF.

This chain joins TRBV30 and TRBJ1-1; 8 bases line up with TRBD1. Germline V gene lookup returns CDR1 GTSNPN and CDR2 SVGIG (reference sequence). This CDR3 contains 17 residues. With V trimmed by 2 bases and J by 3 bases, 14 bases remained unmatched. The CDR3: CAWSPTHQGAWDTEAFF. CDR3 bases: TGTGCCTGGAGTCCCACCCACCAGGGGGCTTGGGACACTGAAGCTTTCTTT.

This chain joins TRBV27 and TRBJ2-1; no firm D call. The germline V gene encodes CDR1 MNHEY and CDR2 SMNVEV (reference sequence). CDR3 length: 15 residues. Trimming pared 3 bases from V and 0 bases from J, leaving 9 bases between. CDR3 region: CASSFDTSSYNEQFF. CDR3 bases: TGTGCCAGCAGTTTCGATACGAGCTCCTACAATGAGCAGTTCTTC.

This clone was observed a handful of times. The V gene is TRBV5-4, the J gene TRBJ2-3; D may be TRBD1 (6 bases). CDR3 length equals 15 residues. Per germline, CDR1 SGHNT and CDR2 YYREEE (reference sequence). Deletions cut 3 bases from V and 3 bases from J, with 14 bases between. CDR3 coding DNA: TGTGCCAGCAGCTCGACTAAGGGGGTTACAGATACGCAGTATTTT. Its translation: CASSSTKGVTDTQYF. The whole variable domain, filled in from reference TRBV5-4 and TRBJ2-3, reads ETGVTQSPTHLIKTRGQQVTLRCSSQSGHNTVSWYQQALGQGPQFIFQYYREEENGRGNFPPRFSGLQFPNYSSELNVNALELDDSALYLCASSSTKGVTDTQYFGPGTRLTVL.

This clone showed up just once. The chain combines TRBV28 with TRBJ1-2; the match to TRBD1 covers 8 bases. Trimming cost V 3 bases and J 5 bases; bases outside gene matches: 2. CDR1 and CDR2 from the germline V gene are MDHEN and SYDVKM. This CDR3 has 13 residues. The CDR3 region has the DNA TGTGCCAGCAGTTTCGGGACAGGTTATGGCTACACCTTC. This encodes CASSFGTGYGYTF.

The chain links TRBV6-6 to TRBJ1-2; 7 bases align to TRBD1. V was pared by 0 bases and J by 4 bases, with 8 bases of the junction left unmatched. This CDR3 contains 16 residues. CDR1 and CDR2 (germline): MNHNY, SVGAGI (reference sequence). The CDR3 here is CASSYSDRKDSYGYTF. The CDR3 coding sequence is TGTGCCAGCAGTTACTCGGACAGGAAGGACTCCTATGGCTACACCTTC.

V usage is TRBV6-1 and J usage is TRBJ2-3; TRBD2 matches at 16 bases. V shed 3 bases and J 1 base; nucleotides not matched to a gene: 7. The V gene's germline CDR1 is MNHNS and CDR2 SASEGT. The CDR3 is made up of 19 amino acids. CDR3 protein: CASSDPGLAGGRGTDTQYF. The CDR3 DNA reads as TGTGCCAGCAGTGATCCGGGACTAGCGGGGGGGCGGGGCACAGATACGCAGTATTTT.

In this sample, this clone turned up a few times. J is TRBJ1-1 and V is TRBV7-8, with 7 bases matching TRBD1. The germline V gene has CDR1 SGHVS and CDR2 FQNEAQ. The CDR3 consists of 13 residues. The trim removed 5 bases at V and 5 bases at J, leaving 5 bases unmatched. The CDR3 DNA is TGTGCCAGCAGCCAGAGGGGGCAGACTGAAGCTTTCTTT. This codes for CASSQRGQTEAFF.

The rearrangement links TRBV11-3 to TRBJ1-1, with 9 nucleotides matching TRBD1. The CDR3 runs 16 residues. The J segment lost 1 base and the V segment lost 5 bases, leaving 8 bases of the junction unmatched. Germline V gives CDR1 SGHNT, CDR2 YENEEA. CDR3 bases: TGTGCCAGCAGCCCTCAAGGGGACAGGGAGAACACTGAAGCTTTCTTT. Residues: CASSPQGDRENTEAFF.

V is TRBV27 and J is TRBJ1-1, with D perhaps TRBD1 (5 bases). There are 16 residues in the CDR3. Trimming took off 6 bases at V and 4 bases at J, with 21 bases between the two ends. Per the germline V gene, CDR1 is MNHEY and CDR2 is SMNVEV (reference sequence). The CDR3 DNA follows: TGTGCCAGCAGGCCTTTTATCCAGGGTGTGGGCACTGAAGCTTTCTTT. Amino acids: CASRPFIQGVGTEAFF.

CDR3 region: CASSQRLEVYEQYF. The CDR3 nucleotides read TGTGCCAGCAGCCAGAGGTTAGAGGTCTACGAGCAGTACTTC. The chain employs TRBV4-2 and TRBJ2-7; no firm D call. V dropped 3 bases and J dropped 3 bases, with 12 bases sitting between them. The CDR3 has 14 amino acids. The germline gives CDR1 LGHNA, CDR2 YNFKEQ.

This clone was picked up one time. Here the CDR3 reads CASSQVPGANGSPLHF. The CDR3 bases are TGTGCCAGCAGCCAAGTCCCAGGGGCGAACGGTTCACCCCTCCACTTT. The gene calls are TRBV14 and TRBJ1-6; D is perhaps TRBD1 (6 bases). The CDR3 has 16 residues. Trimming removed 1 base from V and 9 bases from J, with 16 bases in between. CDR1 and CDR2 from the germline V gene are SGHDN and FVKESK.

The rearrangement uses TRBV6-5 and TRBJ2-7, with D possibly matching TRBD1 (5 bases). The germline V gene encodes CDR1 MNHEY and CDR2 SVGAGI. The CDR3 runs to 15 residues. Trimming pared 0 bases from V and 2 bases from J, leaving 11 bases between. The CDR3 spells CASSYSPAGPYEQYF. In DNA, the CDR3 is TGTGCCAGCAGTTACTCTCCGGCAGGGCCCTACGAGCAGTACTTC.

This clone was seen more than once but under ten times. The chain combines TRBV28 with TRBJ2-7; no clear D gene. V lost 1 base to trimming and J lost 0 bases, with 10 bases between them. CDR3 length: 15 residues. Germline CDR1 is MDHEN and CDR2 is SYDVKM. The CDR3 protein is CASSLSTMSSYEQYF. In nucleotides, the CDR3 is TGTGCCAGCAGTTTATCGACAATGAGCTCCTACGAGCAGTACTTC.

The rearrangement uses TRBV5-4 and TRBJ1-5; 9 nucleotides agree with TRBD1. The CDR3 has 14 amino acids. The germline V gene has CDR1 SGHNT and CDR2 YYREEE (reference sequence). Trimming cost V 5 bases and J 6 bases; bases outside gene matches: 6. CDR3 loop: CASSPGTGIQPQHF. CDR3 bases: TGTGCCAGCAGTCCTGGGACAGGGATTCAGCCCCAGCATTTT.

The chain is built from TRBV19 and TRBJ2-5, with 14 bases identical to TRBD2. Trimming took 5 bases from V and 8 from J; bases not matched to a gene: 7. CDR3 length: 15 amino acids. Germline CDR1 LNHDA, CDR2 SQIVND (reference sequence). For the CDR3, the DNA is TGTGCCAGTAGTGGAGGGACTAGCGGGGGAACCACCCAGTACTTC. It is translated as CASSGGTSGGTTQYF.

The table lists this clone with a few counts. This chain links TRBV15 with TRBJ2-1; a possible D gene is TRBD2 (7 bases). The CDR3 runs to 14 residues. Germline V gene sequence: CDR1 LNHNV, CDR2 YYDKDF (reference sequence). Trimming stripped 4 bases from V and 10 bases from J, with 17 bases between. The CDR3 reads CATSKGGQVGEQFF. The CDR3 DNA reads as TGTGCCACCAGCAAGGGGGGGCAGGTTGGGGAGCAGTTCTTC. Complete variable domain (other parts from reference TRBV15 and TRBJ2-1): DAMVIQNPRYQVTQFGKPVTLSCSQTLNHNVMYWYQQKSSQAPKLLFHYYDKDFNNEADTPDNFQSRRPNTSFCFLDIRSPGLGDTAMYLCATSKGGQVGEQFFGPGTRLTVL.

CDR3 DNA sequence: TGTGCCAGCATTCCGGACAGAAGTACGGCGCAGTTCTTC. Its translation is CASIPDRSTAQFF. The V call is TRBV2, the J call TRBJ2-1; TRBD1 is a possible D gene (6 bases). Germline V gives CDR1 SNHLY, CDR2 FYNNEI. This CDR3 has 13 residues. V was cut by 7 bases and J by 12 bases, with 19 bases left in between.

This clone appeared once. CDR3 nucleotide sequence: TGTGCCAGCACCAGGGGAAGGCAGCCCTATGGCTACACCTTC. Translation gives CASTRGRQPYGYTF. The chain employs TRBV28 and TRBJ1-2, with a weak D call TRBD1 (6 bases). Per germline, CDR1 MDHEN and CDR2 SYDVKM. CDR3 length: 14 residues. Trimming left V 7 bases short and J 4 bases short, with 16 bases between.

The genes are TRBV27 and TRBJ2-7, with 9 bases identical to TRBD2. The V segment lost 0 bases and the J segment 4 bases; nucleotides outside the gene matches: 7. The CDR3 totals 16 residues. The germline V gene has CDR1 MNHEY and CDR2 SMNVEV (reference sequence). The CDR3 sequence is CASSLSRGGTRYEQYF. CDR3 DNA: TGTGCCAGCAGTTTATCGCGGGGGGGGACACGATACGAGCAGTACTTC.

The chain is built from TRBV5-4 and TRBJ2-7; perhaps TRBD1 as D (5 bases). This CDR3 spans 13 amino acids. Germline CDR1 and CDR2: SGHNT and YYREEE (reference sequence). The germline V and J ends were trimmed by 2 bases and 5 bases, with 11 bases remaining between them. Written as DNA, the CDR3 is TGTGCCAGCAGCTTCCAGTGGGGCGACGAGCAGTACTTC. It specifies CASSFQWGDEQYF.